Following are 3 T cell receptor beta chains from one sample sequenced in a study of shared clonotypes between healthy human individuals. Assay: immunoSEQ multiplex PCR; the TCRdb copy retains only in-frame clones and omits some. The sample has approximately 2.3 million clones, 85% to 95% seen once. Sequenced sample: naive CD4+ T cells from PBMCs. The subset here: CD45RA+ positively selected. Every receptor here comes from a man younger than 35 in good health. Some clones in this sample may be carry-over from other donors' samples.

CDR3 sequence reads: CASRKGLAGKETQYF. In DNA form, the CDR3 reads TGTGCCAGTAGGAAGGGACTAGCGGGTAAAGAGACCCAGTACTTC. The J gene is TRBJ2-5, the V gene TRBV19; 12 nucleotides align to TRBD2. The length of the CDR3 is 15 residues. CDR1 LNHDA and CDR2 SQIVND come from the germline V gene (reference sequence). Trimming took 6 bases from V and 3 from J; bases not matched to a gene: 5.

With regard to this clone: Within the sample, other DNA sequences also encode this same CDR3. The V and J genes are TRBV9 and TRBJ2-7, with a tentative D call TRBD1 (6 bases). V lost 0 bases and J 3 bases, leaving 10 bases between the germline ends. Germline CDR1 reads SGDLS; CDR2 reads YYNGEE. This CDR3 comprises 14 residues. CDR3: CASSVVGGSYEQYF. CDR3 sequence (DNA): TGTGCCAGCAGCGTAGTTGGGGGCAGCTACGAGCAGTACTTC.

V is TRBV5-4 and J is TRBJ1-2; possibly TRBD1 for D (5 bases). The CDR3 extends over 13 amino acids. The germline V and J ends were trimmed by 5 bases and 3 bases, with 11 bases remaining between them. Germline V gene sequence: CDR1 SGHNT, CDR2 YYREEE (reference sequence). CDR3 amino acids: CASSIGGHYGYTF. The CDR3 DNA follows: TGTGCCAGCAGTATTGGGGGACACTATGGCTACACCTTC.